This T cell receptor (beta chain) emerged from a study of T cells in Graves' hyperthyroidism and ophthalmopathy. Background on the study: It was at initial diagnosis, before any treatment, that peripheral blood was collected.

The ends lost 3 bases at V and 9 bases at J; junction bases unmatched: 5. The CDR3 extends over 15 amino acids. Germline CDR1 and CDR2: MDHEN and SYDVKM. RNA transcripts yielded amplified TCR beta CDR3 regions. A set of HTBI primers served as the primers for a first-round RT-PCR of the TCR CDR3. MiXCR, run by TCRdb on the multiplex PCR reads, gives a single entry per CDR3 protein. Of roughly 350,000 distinct CDR3 sequences listed, approximately 14% are singletons. Inclusion characteristics of ophthalmopathy patients comprised a Clinical Activity Score of at least 3, a NOSPECS grade of at least 4, and duration under 3 months. Every diagnosis used clinical symptoms, serum thyroxine and TRAb, thyroid ultrasound and orbital computed tomography.

The sequence came from a woman in her 30s with Graves' ophthalmopathy. Specimen: blood. The chain combines TRBV28 with TRBJ2-1; 13 nucleotides match TRBD2. CDR3: CASSLTSGGPLEQFF. DNA for the CDR3: TGTGCCAGCAGTTTGACTAGCGGGGGGCCTCTTGAGCAGTTCTTC.